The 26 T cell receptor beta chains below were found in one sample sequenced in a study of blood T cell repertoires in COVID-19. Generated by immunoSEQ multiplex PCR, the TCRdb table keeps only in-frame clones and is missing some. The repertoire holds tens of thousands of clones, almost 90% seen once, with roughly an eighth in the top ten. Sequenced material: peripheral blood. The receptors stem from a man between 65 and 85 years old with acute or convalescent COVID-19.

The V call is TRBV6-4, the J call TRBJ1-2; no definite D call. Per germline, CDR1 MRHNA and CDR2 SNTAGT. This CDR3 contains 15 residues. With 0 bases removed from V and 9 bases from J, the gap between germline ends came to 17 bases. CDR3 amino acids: CASSDSRYGAASYTF. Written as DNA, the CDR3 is TGTGCCAGCAGTGACTCGAGATACGGTGCGGCAAGCTACACCTTC.

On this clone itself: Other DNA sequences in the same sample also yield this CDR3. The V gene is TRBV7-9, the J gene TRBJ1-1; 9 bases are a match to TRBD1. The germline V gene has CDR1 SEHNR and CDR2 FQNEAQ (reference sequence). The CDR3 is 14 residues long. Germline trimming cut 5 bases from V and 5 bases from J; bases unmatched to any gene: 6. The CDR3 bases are TGTGCCAGCAGCACAGGACAGGGGAGTACTGAAGCTTTCTTT. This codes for CASSTGQGSTEAFF.

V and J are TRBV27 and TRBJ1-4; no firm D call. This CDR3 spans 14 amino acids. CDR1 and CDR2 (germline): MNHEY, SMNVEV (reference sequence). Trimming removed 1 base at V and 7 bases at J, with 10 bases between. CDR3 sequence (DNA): TGTGCCAGCAGTTTATGGATGCGGGGTGAAAAACTGTTTTTT. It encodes CASSLWMRGEKLFF.

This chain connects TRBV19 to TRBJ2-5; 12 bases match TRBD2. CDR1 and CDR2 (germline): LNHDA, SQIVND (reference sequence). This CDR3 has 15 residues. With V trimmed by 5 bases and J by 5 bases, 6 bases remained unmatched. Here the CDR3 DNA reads TGTGCCAGTAGTTACCGGACTAGCGGGACGGAGACCCAGTACTTC. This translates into CASSYRTSGTETQYF.

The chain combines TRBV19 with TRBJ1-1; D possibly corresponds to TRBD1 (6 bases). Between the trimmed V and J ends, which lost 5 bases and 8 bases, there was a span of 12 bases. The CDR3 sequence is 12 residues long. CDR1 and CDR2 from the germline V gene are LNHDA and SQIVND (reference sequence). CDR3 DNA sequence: TGTGCCAGTAGTTTTCCAGGGGCGGAAGCTTTCTTT. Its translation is CASSFPGAEAFF.

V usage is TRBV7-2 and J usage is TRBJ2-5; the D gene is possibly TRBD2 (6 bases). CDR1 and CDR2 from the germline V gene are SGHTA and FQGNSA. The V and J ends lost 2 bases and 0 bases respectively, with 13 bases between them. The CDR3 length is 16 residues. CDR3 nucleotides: TGTGCCAGCAGCTTACGGAGGACTACATACCAAGAGACCCAGTACTTC. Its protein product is CASSLRRTTYQETQYF.

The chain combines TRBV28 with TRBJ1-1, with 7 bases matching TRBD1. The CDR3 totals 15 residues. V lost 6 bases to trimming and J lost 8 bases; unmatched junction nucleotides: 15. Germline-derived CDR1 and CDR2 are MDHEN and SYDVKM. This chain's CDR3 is CASRPQGFKLKEAFF. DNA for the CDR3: TGTGCCAGCAGACCACAGGGGTTCAAATTGAAGGAAGCTTTCTTT.

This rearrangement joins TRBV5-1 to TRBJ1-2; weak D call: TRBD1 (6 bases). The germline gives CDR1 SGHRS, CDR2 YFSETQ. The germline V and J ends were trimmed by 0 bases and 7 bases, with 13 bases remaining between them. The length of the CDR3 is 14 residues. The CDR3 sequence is CASSLEGGLSGYTF. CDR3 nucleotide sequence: TGCGCCAGCAGCTTGGAGGGGGGGCTGAGTGGCTACACCTTC.

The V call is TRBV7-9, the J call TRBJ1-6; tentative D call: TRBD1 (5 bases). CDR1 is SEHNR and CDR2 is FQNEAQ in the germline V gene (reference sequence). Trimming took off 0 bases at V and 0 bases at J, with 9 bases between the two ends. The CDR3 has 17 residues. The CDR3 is CASSLAQASSYNSPLHF. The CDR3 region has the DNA TGTGCCAGCAGCTTAGCACAGGCCAGCTCCTATAATTCACCCCTCCACTTT. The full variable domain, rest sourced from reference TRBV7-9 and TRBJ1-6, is DTGVSQNPRHKITKRGQNVTFRCDPISEHNRLYWYRQTLGQGPEFLTYFQNEAQLEKSRLLSDRFSAERPKGSFSTLEIQRTEQGDSAMYLCASSLAQASSYNSPLHFGNGTRLTVT.

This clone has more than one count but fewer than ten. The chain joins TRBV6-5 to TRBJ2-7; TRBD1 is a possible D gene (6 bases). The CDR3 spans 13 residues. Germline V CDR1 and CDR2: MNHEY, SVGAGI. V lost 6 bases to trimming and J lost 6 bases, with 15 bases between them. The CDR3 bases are TGTGCCAGCAGAGACCACAGGGTCGGCGAGCAGTACTTC. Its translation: CASRDHRVGEQYF.

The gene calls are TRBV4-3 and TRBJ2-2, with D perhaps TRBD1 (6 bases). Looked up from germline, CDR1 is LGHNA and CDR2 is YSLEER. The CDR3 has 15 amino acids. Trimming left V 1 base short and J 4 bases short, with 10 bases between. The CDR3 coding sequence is TGCGCCAGCAGCCAAGGGACAGCCACCACCGGGGAGCTGTTTTTT. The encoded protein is CASSQGTATTGELFF.

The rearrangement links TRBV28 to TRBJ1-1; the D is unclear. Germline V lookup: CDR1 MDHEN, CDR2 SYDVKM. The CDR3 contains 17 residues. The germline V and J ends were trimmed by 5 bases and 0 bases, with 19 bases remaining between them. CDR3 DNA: TGTGCCAGCAGTCTATACATTAGCCCGTCAATGAACACTGAAGCTTTCTTT. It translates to CASSLYISPSMNTEAFF.

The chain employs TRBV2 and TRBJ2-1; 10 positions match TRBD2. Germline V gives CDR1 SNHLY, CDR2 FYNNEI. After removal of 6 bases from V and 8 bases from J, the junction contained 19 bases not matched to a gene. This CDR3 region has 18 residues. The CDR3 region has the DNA TGTGCCAGCAGGACATCCCTAGCGGGAGAGGTAAGAGGCGATGAGCAGTTCTTC. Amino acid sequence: CASRTSLAGEVRGDEQFF.

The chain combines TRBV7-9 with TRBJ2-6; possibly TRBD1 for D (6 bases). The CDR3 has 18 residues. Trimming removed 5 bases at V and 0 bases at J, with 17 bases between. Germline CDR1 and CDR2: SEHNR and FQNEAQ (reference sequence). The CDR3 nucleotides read TGTGCCAGCAGCGTCACCGGGACACACATCTCTGGGGCCAACGTCCTGACTTTC. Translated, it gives CASSVTGTHISGANVLTF.

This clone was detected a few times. The CDR3 bases are TGTGCCAGCACCCCGGCGGGGGCGCCTGATGGCTACACCTTC. Protein product: CASTPAGAPDGYTF. The chain carries TRBV6-5 and TRBJ1-2, with D possibly TRBD1 on 6 matching bases. The V and J ends lost 7 bases and 6 bases respectively, with 18 bases between them. The CDR3 contains 14 residues. Per the germline V gene, CDR1 is MNHEY and CDR2 is SVGAGI.

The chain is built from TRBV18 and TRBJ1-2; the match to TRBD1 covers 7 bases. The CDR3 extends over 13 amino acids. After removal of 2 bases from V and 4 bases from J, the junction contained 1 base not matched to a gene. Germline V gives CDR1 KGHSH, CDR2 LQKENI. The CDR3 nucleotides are TGTGCCAGCTCACCAGGACAGGCCTATGGCTACACCTTC. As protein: CASSPGQAYGYTF.

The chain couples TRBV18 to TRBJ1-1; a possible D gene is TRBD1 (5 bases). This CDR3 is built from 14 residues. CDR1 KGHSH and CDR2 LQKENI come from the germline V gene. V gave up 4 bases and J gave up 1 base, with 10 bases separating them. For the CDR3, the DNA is TGTGCCAGCTCACAGACAGTTGCGAACACTGAAGCTTTCTTT. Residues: CASSQTVANTEAFF.

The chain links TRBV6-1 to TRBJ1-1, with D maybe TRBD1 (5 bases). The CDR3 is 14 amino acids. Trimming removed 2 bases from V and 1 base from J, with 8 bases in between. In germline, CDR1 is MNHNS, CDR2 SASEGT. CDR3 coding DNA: TGTGCCAGCAGTGAATCGACAGAGAACACTGAAGCTTTCTTT. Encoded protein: CASSESTENTEAFF.

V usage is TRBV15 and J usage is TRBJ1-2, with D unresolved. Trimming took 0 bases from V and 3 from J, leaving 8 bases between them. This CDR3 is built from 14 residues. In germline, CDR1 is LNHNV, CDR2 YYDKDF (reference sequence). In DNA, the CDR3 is TGTGCCACCAGCAGAGAATCGGGATACTATGGCTACACCTTC. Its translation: CATSRESGYYGYTF.

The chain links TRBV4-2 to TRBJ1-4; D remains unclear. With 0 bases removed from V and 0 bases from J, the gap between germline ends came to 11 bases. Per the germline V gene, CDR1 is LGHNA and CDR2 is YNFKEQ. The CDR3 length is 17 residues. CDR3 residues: CASSQETGFATNEKLFF. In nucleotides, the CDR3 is TGTGCCAGCAGCCAAGAAACCGGGTTTGCAACTAATGAAAAACTGTTTTTT.

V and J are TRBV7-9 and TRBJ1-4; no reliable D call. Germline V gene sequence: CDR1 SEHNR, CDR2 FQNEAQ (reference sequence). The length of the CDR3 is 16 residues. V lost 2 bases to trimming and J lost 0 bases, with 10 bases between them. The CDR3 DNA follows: TGTGCCAGCAGCTTAATCGGGTTGCCAACTAATGAAAAACTGTTTTTT. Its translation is CASSLIGLPTNEKLFF.

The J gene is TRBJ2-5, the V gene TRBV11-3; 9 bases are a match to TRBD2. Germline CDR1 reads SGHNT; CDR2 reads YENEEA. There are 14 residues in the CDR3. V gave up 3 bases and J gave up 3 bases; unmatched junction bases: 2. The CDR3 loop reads CASSFSGSKETQYF. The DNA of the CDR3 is TGTGCCAGCAGCTTTAGCGGGAGTAAAGAGACCCAGTACTTC.

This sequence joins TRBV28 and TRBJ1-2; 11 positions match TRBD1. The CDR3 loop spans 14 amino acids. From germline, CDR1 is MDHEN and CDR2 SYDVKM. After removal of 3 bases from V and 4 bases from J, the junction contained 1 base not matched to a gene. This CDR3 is CASSFGTGGYGYTF. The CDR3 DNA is TGTGCCAGCAGTTTCGGGACAGGGGGCTATGGCTACACCTTC.

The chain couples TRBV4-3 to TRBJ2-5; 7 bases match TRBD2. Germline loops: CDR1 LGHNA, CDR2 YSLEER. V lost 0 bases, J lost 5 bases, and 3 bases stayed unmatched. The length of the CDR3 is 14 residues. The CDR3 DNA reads TGCGCCAGCAGCCAAGATATTAGCGGGGAGACCCAGTACTTC. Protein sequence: CASSQDISGETQYF.

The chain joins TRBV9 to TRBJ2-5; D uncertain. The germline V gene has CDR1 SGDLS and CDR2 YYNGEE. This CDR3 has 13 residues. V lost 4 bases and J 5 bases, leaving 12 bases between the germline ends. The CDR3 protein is CASSPVFGETQYF. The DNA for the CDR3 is TGTGCCAGCAGCCCCGTCTTCGGGGAGACCCAGTACTTC.

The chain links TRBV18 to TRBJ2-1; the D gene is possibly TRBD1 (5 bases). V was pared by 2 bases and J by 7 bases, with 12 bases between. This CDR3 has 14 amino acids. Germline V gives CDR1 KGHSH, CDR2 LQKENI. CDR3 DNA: TGTGCCAGCTCACCATATCAGGGATTGAATGAGCAGTTCTTC. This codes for CASSPYQGLNEQFF.